These 20 T cell receptor beta chains were sequenced from one sample in a study of cytomegalovirus exposure and HLA in healthy donors. Data came from immunoSEQ multiplex PCR; TCRdb stores just in-frame clones and leaves some out. The repertoire holds 150,000 to 200,000 clones, with about 96% as singletons. The sample comprised PBMCs. All receptors come from a woman aged 18-35 years in good health and CMV-seronegative.

About this clone itself: Other nucleotide sequences from this sample produce the same CDR3. This sequence joins TRBV5-6 and TRBJ2-2; 10 bases map to TRBD1. The V segment lost 5 bases and the J segment 4 bases; nucleotides outside the gene matches: 5. The CDR3 sequence is 15 residues long. Germline CDR1 reads SGHDT; CDR2 reads YYEEEE. Written as DNA, the CDR3 is TGTGCCAGCAGAAAAGACAGGGGGCGCACCGGGGAGCTGTTTTTT. This sequence encodes CASRKDRGRTGELFF. Supplemented by reference TRBV5-6 and TRBJ2-2, the full variable domain reads DAGVTQSPTHLIKTRGQQVTLRCSPKSGHDTVSWYQQALGQGPQFIFQYYEEEERQRGNFPDRFSGHQFPNYSSELNVNALLLGDSALYLCASRKDRGRTGELFFGEGSRLTVL.

V gene TRBV6-1 combines with J gene TRBJ2-5, with D possibly matching TRBD2 (5 bases). V shed 6 bases and J shed 5 bases, with 13 bases lying between them. Germline V gene data show CDR1 as MNHNS and CDR2 as SASEGT. The CDR3 loop spans 13 amino acids. CDR3 sequence (DNA): TGTGCCAGCAGGCCCGGGATCAGGGAGACCCAGTACTTC. As protein: CASRPGIRETQYF.

V is TRBV5-1 and J is TRBJ2-7; 9 nucleotides agree with TRBD1. This CDR3 has 14 residues. Trimming cost V 4 bases and J 2 bases; bases outside gene matches: 4. CDR1 and CDR2 from the germline V gene are SGHRS and YFSETQ. CDR3 nucleotides: TGCGCCAGCAGCGTGGGGACAGGGACCTACGAGCAGTACTTC. Protein product: CASSVGTGTYEQYF.

V usage is TRBV28 and J usage is TRBJ1-1, with 8 bases fitting TRBD1. CDR3 length: 16 residues. V lost 6 bases and J lost 1; bases outside the gene matches: 10. CDR1 MDHEN and CDR2 SYDVKM come from the germline V gene. This CDR3 reads CASSRRQGRKNTEAFF. As DNA, the CDR3 is TGTGCCAGCAGCCGTAGACAGGGGAGGAAGAACACTGAAGCTTTCTTT.

The sample holds one count of this clone. V usage is TRBV7-9 and J usage is TRBJ2-1; no clear D gene. Germline V gene lookup returns CDR1 SEHNR and CDR2 FQNEAQ (reference sequence). Trimming stripped 2 bases from V and 7 bases from J, with 9 bases between. The CDR3 runs to 13 residues. The CDR3 reads CASSLSYGNEQFF. The CDR3 nucleotides read TGTGCCAGCAGCTTAAGTTACGGGAATGAGCAGTTCTTC.

The gene calls are TRBV29-1 and TRBJ2-3; 9 nucleotides line up with TRBD1. In germline, CDR1 is SQVTM, CDR2 ANQGSEA. The V gene end was trimmed by 3 bases and the J gene end by 3 bases; junction bases not matched to a gene: 10. The CDR3 totals 16 residues. In DNA form, the CDR3 reads TGCAGCGTTGAGGTCTACGGACAGGGGAGAACAGATACGCAGTATTTT. Translated, it gives CSVEVYGQGRTDTQYF.

The chain joins TRBV30 to TRBJ2-2; 7 bases line up with TRBD1. The CDR3 loop spans 17 amino acids. Per the germline V gene, CDR1 is GTSNPN and CDR2 is SVGIG (reference sequence). The V and J ends lost 6 bases and 12 bases, in that order; junction bases with no gene match: 25. CDR3 sequence (DNA): TGTGCCTGCCCGGACAGGTTTGGCCTCGGGTTGCACCGGCAGCTGTTTTTT. Its protein is CACPDRFGLGLHRQLFF.

The chain recombines TRBV6-1 with TRBJ1-5, with 7 bases aligning to TRBD1. This CDR3 is built from 16 residues. Germline V lookup: CDR1 MNHNS, CDR2 SASEGT. Germline trimming cut 3 bases from V and 2 bases from J; bases unmatched to any gene: 7. The CDR3 loop is CASSDFRGGGNQPQHF. In nucleotides, the CDR3 is TGTGCCAGCAGTGATTTCCGAGGGGGCGGCAATCAGCCCCAGCATTTT.

The J gene is TRBJ1-2, the V gene TRBV9; perhaps TRBD1 as D (5 bases). Trimming shortened V by 0 bases and J by 10 bases, and 16 bases separated the two germline ends. CDR1 is SGDLS and CDR2 is YYNGEE in the germline V gene. The CDR3 sequence is 14 residues long. The CDR3 here is CASSVAGGKEAYTF. In DNA, the CDR3 is TGTGCCAGCAGCGTAGCCGGGGGGAAAGAGGCCTACACCTTC.

The V and J genes are TRBV25-1 and TRBJ1-6, with D unresolved. Germline V CDR1 and CDR2: MGHDK, SYGVNS. This CDR3 region has 13 residues. The V and J ends lost 1 base and 13 bases respectively, with 11 bases between them. CDR3 residues: CASSELGRGPLHF. In DNA form, the CDR3 reads TGTGCCAGCAGTGAATTGGGGAGAGGGCCCCTCCACTTT.

The chain employs TRBV2 and TRBJ1-1, with D hard to call. The CDR3 extends over 11 amino acids. V was shortened by 6 bases and J by 8 bases, with 10 bases between the two germline ends. The germline CDR1 and CDR2 sequences are SNHLY and FYNNEI. The CDR3 nucleotides read TGTGCCAGCAGCCCTAGACTAGAAGCTTTCTTT. Translation gives CASSPRLEAFF. Based on the CDR3 plus reference TRBV2 and TRBJ1-1, the full variable domain is EPEVTQTPSHQVTQMGQEVILRCVPISNHLYFYWYRQILGQKVEFLVSFYNNEISEKSEIFDDQFSVERPDGSNFTLKIRSTKLEDSAMYFCASSPRLEAFFGQGTRLTVV.

The chain has TRBV5-1 and TRBJ2-7, with 8 positions matching TRBD1. This CDR3 has 15 amino acids. V was pared by 1 base and J by 0 bases, with 3 bases of the junction left unmatched. Germline V gene data show CDR1 as SGHRS and CDR2 as YFSETQ. CDR3 amino acids: CASSLRTGSSYEQYF. CDR3 sequence (DNA): TGCGCCAGCAGCTTGAGGACAGGGAGCTCCTACGAGCAGTACTTC.

The chain has TRBV18 and TRBJ2-7, with 12 bases that match TRBD1. CDR3 size: 15 residues. The V segment lost 3 bases and the J segment 6 bases; nucleotides outside the gene matches: 6. CDR1 is KGHSH and CDR2 is LQKENI in the germline V gene. The CDR3 reads CASSPRGQGASEQYF. The CDR3 nucleotides are TGTGCCAGCTCACCGCGGGGACAGGGGGCATCCGAGCAGTACTTC.

A remark on this clone: At the DNA level, this CDR3 is encoded by other sequences in the same sample as well. The chain carries TRBV7-2 and TRBJ2-3; 8 bases are shared with TRBD2. In germline, CDR1 is SGHTA, CDR2 FQGNSA. There are 14 residues in the CDR3. Losses at the gene ends were 5 bases for V and 3 bases for J; bases not matched to a gene: 4. CDR3 nucleotide sequence: TGTGCCAGCAGCCCAGGACTAGCTACAGATACGCAGTATTTT. Translating gives CASSPGLATDTQYF.

The chain links TRBV7-9 to TRBJ1-2; D call uncertain. Germline CDR1 and CDR2: SEHNR and FQNEAQ (reference sequence). V lost 2 bases, J lost 0 bases, and 13 bases lay in between. CDR3 length: 16 residues. Here the CDR3 reads CASSLLQSTANYGYTF. Written as DNA, the CDR3 is TGTGCCAGCAGCTTACTTCAATCCACAGCTAACTATGGCTACACCTTC.

The count of this clone is one. The V and J genes are TRBV27 and TRBJ2-1; TRBD2 matches at 9 bases. The V and J ends lost 5 bases and 8 bases, in that order; junction bases with no gene match: 7. Germline V CDR1 and CDR2: MNHEY, SMNVEV (reference sequence). This CDR3 has 14 amino acids. The CDR3 bases are TGTGCCAGCAGTCCTTTAGCGGGGGACGATGAGCAGTTCTTC. It is translated as CASSPLAGDDEQFF.

V and J are TRBV27 and TRBJ1-4; no definite D call. The V end was cut by 7 bases, the J end by 0 bases, with 12 bases between. This CDR3 spans 15 amino acids. Germline V gives CDR1 MNHEY, CDR2 SMNVEV (reference sequence). This CDR3 reads CASMDGLATNEKLFF. In DNA form, the CDR3 reads TGTGCCAGCATGGACGGACTTGCAACTAATGAAAAACTGTTTTTT.

This sequence joins TRBV10-3 and TRBJ2-5, with TRBD2 matching 9 bases. Per germline, CDR1 ENHRY and CDR2 SYGVKD. Trimming took 3 bases from V and 5 from J; bases not matched to a gene: 4. The CDR3 contains 14 residues. CDR3 residues: CAISDLAGLETQYF. DNA of the CDR3: TGTGCCATCAGTGATCTAGCGGGGCTTGAGACCCAGTACTTC.

This clone was seen once. The chain joins TRBV20-1 to TRBJ2-7; D perhaps matches TRBD1 (6 bases). Deletions cut 4 bases from V and 5 bases from J, with 9 bases between. The CDR3 has 11 residues. Germline lookup yields CDR1 DFQATT and CDR2 SNEGSKA (reference sequence). The CDR3 region has the DNA TGCAGTGCTACAGGGGTCCACGAGCAGTACTTC. Its translation is CSATGVHEQYF.

The chain recombines TRBV5-1 with TRBJ1-2; the match to TRBD1 covers 7 bases. Trimming at V came to 3 bases and at J to 1 base, leaving 9 bases not matched to a gene. Germline assignment: CDR1 SGHRS and CDR2 YFSETQ. CDR3 size: 16 residues. The CDR3: CASSSRPDRDNYGYTF. The CDR3 DNA reads as TGCGCCAGCAGCTCACGTCCCGACAGGGATAACTATGGCTACACCTTC. Full variable domain (rest looked up from reference TRBV5-1 and TRBJ1-2): KAGVTQTPRYLIKTRGQQVTLSCSPISGHRSVSWYQQTPGQGLQFLFEYFSETQRNKGNFPGRFSGRQFSNSRSEMNVSTLELGDSALYLCASSSRPDRDNYGYTFGSGTRLTVV.